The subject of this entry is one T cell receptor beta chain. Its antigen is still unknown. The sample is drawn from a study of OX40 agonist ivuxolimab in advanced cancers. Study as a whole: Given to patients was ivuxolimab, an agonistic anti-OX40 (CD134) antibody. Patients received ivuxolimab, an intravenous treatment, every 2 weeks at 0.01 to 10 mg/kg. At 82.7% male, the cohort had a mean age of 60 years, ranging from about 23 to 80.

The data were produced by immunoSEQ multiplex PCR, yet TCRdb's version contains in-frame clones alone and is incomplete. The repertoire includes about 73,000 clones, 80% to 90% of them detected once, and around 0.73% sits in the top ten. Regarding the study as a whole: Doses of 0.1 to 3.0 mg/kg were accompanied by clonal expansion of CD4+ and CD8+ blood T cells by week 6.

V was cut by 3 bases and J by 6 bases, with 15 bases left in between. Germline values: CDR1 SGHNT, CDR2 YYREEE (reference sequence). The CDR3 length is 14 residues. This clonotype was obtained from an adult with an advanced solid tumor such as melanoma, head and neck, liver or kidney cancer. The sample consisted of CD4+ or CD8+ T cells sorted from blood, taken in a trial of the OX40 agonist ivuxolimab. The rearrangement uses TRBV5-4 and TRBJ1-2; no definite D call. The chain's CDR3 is CASSSREGLDGYTF. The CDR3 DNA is TGTGCCAGCAGCTCTAGGGAAGGACTGGATGGCTACACCTTC.